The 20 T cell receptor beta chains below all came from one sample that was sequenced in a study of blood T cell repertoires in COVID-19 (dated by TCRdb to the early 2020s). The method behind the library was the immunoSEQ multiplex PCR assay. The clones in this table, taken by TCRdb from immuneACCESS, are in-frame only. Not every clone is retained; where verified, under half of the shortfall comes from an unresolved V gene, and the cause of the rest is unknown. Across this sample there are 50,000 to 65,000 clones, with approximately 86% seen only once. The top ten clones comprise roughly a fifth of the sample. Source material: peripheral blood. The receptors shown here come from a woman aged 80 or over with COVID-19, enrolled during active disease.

The CDR3 reads CASSFTGPGANVLTF. CDR3 DNA sequence: TGTGCCAGCAGCTTTACAGGGCCTGGGGCCAACGTCCTGACTTTC. This chain connects TRBV7-2 to TRBJ2-6, with D possibly matching TRBD1 (6 bases). V lost 3 bases, J lost 2 bases, and 8 bases lay in between. This CDR3 spans 15 amino acids. From germline, CDR1 is SGHTA and CDR2 FQGNSA.

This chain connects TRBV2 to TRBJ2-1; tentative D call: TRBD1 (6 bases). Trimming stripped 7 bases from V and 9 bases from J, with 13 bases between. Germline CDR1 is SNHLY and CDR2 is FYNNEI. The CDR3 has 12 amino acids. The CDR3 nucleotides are TGTGCCAGCAATGCCGACAGGTCTGAGCAGTTCTTC. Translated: CASNADRSEQFF.

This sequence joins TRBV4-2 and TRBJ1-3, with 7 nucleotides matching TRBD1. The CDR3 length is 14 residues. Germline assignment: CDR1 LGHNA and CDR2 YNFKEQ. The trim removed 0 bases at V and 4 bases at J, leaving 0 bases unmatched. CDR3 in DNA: TGTGCCAGCAGCCAAGAGGGACAGGGAAACACCATATATTTT. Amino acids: CASSQEGQGNTIYF.

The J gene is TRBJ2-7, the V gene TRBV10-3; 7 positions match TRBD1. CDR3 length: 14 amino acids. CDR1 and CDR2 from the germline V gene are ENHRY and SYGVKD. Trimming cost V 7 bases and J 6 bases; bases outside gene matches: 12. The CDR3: CAINRRGGTVEQYF. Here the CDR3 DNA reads TGTGCCATCAATCGAAGAGGGGGCACGGTCGAGCAGTACTTC.

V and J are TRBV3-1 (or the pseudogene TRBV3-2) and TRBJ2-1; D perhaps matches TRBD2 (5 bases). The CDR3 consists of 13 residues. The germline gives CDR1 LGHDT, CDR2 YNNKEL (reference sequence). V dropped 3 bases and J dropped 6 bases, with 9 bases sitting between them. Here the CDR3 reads CASSHLAGNEQFF. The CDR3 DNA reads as TGTGCCAGCAGCCACTTGGCGGGCAATGAGCAGTTCTTC.

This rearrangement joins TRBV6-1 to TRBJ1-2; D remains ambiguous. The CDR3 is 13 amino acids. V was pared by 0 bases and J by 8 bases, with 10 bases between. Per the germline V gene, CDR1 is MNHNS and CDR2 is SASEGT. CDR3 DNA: TGTGCCAGCAGTGAAGCGCCCGGGGAGGGCTACACCTTC. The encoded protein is CASSEAPGEGYTF.

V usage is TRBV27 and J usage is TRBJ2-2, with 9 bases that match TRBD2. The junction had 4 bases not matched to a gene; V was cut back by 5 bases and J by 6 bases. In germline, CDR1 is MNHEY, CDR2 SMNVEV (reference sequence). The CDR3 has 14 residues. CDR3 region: CASSPGLAAGELFF. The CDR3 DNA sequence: TGTGCCAGCAGTCCGGGACTAGCTGCCGGGGAGCTGTTTTTT.

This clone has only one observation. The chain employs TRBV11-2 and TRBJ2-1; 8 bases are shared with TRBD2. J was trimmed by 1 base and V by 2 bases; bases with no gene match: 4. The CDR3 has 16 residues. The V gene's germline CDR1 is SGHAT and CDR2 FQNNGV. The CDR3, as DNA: TGTGCCAGCAGCTTACACTTAGCGGGGTCCTACAATGAGCAGTTCTTC. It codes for CASSLHLAGSYNEQFF.

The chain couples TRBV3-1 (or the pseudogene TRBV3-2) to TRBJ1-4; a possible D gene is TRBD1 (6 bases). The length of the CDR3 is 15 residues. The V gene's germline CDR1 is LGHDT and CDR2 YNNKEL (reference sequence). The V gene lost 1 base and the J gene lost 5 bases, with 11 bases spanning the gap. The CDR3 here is CASSQAGGGNEKLFF. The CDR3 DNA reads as TGTGCCAGCAGCCAAGCGGGAGGGGGAAATGAAAAACTGTTTTTT.

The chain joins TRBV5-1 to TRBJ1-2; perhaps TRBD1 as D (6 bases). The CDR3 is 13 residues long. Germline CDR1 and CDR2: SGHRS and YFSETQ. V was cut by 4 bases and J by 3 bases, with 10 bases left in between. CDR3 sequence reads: CASSQQGDYGYTF. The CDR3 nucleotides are TGCGCCAGCAGCCAACAGGGAGACTATGGCTACACCTTC.

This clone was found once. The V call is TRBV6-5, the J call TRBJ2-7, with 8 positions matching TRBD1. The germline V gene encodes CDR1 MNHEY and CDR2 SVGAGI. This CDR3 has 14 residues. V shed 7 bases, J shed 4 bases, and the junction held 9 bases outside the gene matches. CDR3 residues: CASNARTGHYEQYF. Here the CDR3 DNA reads TGTGCCAGCAATGCCAGGACAGGGCATTACGAGCAGTACTTC.

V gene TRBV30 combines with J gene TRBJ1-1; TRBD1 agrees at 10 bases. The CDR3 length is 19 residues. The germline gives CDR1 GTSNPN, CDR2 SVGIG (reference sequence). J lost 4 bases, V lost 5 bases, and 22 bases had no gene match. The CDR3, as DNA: TGTGCCTGGGCCGGGACAGGGGCCGTCTTTGGTTTGTTGGGCACTGAAGCTTTCTTT. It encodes CAWAGTGAVFGLLGTEAFF.

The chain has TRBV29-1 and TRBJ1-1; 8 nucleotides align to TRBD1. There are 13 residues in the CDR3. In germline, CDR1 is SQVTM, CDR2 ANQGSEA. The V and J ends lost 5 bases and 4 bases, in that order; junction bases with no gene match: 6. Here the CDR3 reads CSVSGGAPTEAFF. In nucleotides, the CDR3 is TGCAGCGTTTCAGGGGGCGCCCCCACTGAAGCTTTCTTT. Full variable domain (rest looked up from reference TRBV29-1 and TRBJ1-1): SAVISQKPSRDICQRGTSLTIQCQVDSQVTMMFWYRQQPGQSLTLIATANQGSEATYESGFVIDKFPISRPNLTFSTLTVSNMSPEDSSIYLCSVSGGAPTEAFFGQGTRLTVV.

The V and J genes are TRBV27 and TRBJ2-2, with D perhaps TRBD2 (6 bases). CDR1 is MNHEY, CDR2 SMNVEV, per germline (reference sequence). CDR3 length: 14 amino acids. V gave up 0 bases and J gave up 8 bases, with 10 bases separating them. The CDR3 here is CASSLSGRRGELFF. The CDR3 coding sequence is TGTGCCAGCAGTTTATCTGGGAGGAGAGGGGAGCTGTTTTTT.

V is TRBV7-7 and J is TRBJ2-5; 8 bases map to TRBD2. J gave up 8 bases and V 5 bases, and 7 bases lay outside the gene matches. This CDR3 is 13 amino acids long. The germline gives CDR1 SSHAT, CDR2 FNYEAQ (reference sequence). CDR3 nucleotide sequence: TGTGCCAGCAGCCCTGATGGACTAGCAACCCAGTACTTC. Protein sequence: CASSPDGLATQYF.

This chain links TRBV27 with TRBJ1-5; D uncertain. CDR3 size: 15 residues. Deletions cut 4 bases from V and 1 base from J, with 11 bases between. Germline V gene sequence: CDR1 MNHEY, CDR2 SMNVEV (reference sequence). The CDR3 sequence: CASSSAGPSNQPQHF. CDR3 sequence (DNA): TGTGCCAGCAGTTCGGCAGGCCCAAGCAATCAGCCCCAGCATTTT.

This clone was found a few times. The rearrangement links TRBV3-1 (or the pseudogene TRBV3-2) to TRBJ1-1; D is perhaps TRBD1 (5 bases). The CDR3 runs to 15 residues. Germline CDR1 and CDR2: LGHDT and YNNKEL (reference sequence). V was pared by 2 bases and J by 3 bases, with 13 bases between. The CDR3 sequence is CASSQWSGGDTEAFF. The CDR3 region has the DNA TGTGCCAGCAGCCAATGGTCGGGGGGAGACACTGAAGCTTTCTTT.

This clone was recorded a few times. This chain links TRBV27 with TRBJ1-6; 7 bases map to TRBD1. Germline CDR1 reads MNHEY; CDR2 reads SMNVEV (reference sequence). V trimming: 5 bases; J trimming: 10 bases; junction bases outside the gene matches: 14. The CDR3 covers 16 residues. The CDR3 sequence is CASSPSDRAFRSPLHF. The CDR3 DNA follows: TGTGCCAGCAGTCCGTCCGACAGGGCGTTTAGGTCACCCCTCCACTTT.

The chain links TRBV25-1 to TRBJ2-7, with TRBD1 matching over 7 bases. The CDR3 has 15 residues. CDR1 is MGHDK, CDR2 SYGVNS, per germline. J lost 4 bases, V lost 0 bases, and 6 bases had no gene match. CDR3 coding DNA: TGTGCCAGCAGTGAATATCTTGGCAGGGGGTACGAGCAGTACTTC. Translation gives CASSEYLGRGYEQYF.

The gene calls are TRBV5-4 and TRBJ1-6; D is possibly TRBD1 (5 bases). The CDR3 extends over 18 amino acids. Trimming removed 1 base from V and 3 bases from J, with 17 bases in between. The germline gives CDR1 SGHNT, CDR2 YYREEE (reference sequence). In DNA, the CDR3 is TGTGCCAGCAGCTTGAAGGGCGGGGCAGGGAGCTATAATTCACCCCTCCACTTT. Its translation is CASSLKGGAGSYNSPLHF.